Listed below are T cell receptor beta chains from one sample, sequenced in a study of blood T cell repertoires in COVID-19. Only in-frame clones appear in the TCRdb table, and some are missing; sequencing was by immunoSEQ multiplex PCR. The table lists about 380,000 clones, 70% to 90% of them singletons, with roughly 1.2% in the top ten. Specimen: PBMCs or T cells enriched from blood (not recorded which). These TCRs come from a woman aged 18-29 years who had recovered from COVID-19. Both conserved end residues are part of each CDR3. A D gene is named only where the DNA matches it firmly. Part of the rows lack a size; the others show once, few, many or a class for expanded clones.

d_call: TRBD1; clone_size: -; j_call: TRBJ1-4; v_call: TRBV6-5; cdr3_nt: TGTGCCAGCAGTTACTCGACAGGGGTTAGTGAAAAACTGTTTTTT; cdr3_aa: CASSYSTGVSEKLFF
d_call: -; clone_size: few; j_call: TRBJ1-1; v_call: TRBV27; cdr3_nt: TGTGCCAGCAGTCAGCGAAATATGAACACTGAAGCTTTCTTT; cdr3_aa: CASSQRNMNTEAFF
d_call: TRBD1; clone_size: -; j_call: TRBJ1-2; v_call: TRBV27; cdr3_nt: TGTTCCAGCAGTGGCTACTCGACAGGGGGCGCCTATGGCTACACCTTC; cdr3_aa: CSSSGYSTGGAYGYTF
d_call: -; clone_size: -; j_call: TRBJ2-7; v_call: TRBV18; cdr3_nt: TGTGCCAGCTCACCACGGGTTAGCTCAAGCTCCTACGAGCAGTACTTC; cdr3_aa: CASSPRVSSSSYEQYF
d_call: TRBD2; clone_size: -; j_call: TRBJ2-3; v_call: TRBV7-2; cdr3_nt: TGTGCCAGCAGCCCAGAAGGCGGGGGGCGGGGGCCAGATACGCAGTATTTT; cdr3_aa: CASSPEGGGRGPDTQYF
d_call: -; clone_size: -; j_call: TRBJ1-5; v_call: TRBV28; cdr3_nt: TGTGCCAGCAGACCAACTCCCGGAGTGCAAACCAATCAGCCCCAGCATTTT; cdr3_aa: CASRPTPGVQTNQPQHF
d_call: -; clone_size: -; j_call: TRBJ2-7; v_call: TRBV10-3; cdr3_nt: TGTGCCATCAGTGACAGCCGGGGGTCCTACGAGCAGTACTTC; cdr3_aa: CAISDSRGSYEQYF
d_call: -; clone_size: -; j_call: TRBJ1-2; v_call: TRBV6-5; cdr3_nt: TGTGCCAGCAAGGGAGGGACGGATGGCTACACCTTC; cdr3_aa: CASKGGTDGYTF
d_call: TRBD2; clone_size: -; j_call: TRBJ2-3; v_call: TRBV2; cdr3_nt: TGTGCCAGCAGTAGGACTAGCGGGGAATCCCCCTTAAGCACAGATACGCAGTATTTT; cdr3_aa: CASSRTSGESPLSTDTQYF
d_call: TRBD1; clone_size: -; j_call: TRBJ2-5; v_call: TRBV3-1/TRBV3-2; cdr3_nt: TGTGCCAGCAGTCGACAGGGTTTCACAGAGACCCAGTACTTC; cdr3_aa: CASSRQGFTETQYF
d_call: TRBD1; clone_size: -; j_call: TRBJ1-2; v_call: TRBV6-4; cdr3_nt: TGTGCCAGCAGTGACTCGCCGACAGGGATCTATGGCTACACCTTC; cdr3_aa: CASSDSPTGIYGYTF
d_call: -; clone_size: -; j_call: TRBJ1-5; v_call: TRBV9; cdr3_nt: TGTGCCAGCAGCCCCCGGGGAGTAATGGGACAGCCCCAGCATTTT; cdr3_aa: CASSPRGVMGQPQHF
d_call: -; clone_size: once; j_call: TRBJ1-2; v_call: TRBV27; cdr3_nt: TGTGCCAGCAGTTTGTCCGGGGGTGCTAACTATGGCTACACCTTC; cdr3_aa: CASSLSGGANYGYTF
d_call: -; clone_size: -; j_call: TRBJ1-2; v_call: TRBV2; cdr3_nt: TGTGCCAGCAGTGAAGCGGTGGGCGTACTCTATGGCTACACCTTC; cdr3_aa: CASSEAVGVLYGYTF
d_call: -; clone_size: -; j_call: TRBJ2-2; v_call: TRBV6-5; cdr3_nt: TGTGCCAGCAGCCGCACTAGCCCGAACACCGGGGAGCTGTTTTTT; cdr3_aa: CASSRTSPNTGELFF
d_call: -; clone_size: -; j_call: TRBJ1-2; v_call: TRBV30; cdr3_nt: TGTGCCTGGAGTGTCCGGACAGCTAACTATGGCTACACCTTC; cdr3_aa: CAWSVRTANYGYTF
d_call: -; clone_size: once; j_call: TRBJ1-1; v_call: TRBV7-2; cdr3_nt: TGTGCCAGCAGCCTCAGAACTGAAGCTTTCTTT; cdr3_aa: CASSLRTEAFF
d_call: TRBD1; clone_size: -; j_call: TRBJ1-4; v_call: TRBV5-1; cdr3_nt: TGCGCCAGCAGCGGAGCCCTCCGGGGGGGCGGGACAGGGCATGAAAAACTGTTTTTT; cdr3_aa: CASSGALRGGGTGHEKLFF
d_call: -; clone_size: -; j_call: TRBJ2-7; v_call: TRBV24-1; cdr3_nt: TGTGCCACCAGTGATTTGAACAGTGACGAAGGGCAGTACTTC; cdr3_aa: CATSDLNSDEGQYF
d_call: -; clone_size: -; j_call: TRBJ1-5; v_call: TRBV19; cdr3_nt: TGTGCCAGTAGTATCGGGCCAGGGACTGATCAGCCCCAGCATTTT; cdr3_aa: CASSIGPGTDQPQHF
d_call: TRBD2; clone_size: -; j_call: TRBJ2-3; v_call: TRBV5-1; cdr3_nt: TGCGCCAGCACCTCGTGGACTAGCGGGCCCACAGATACGCAGTATTTT; cdr3_aa: CASTSWTSGPTDTQYF
d_call: TRBD1; clone_size: few; j_call: TRBJ1-1; v_call: TRBV27; cdr3_nt: TGTGCCAGCAGTTTTGCGGGCACAGGGGGCGTGAACCCTGAAGCTTTCTTT; cdr3_aa: CASSFAGTGGVNPEAFF
d_call: -; clone_size: -; j_call: TRBJ2-7; v_call: TRBV9; cdr3_nt: TGTGCCAGCAGCGTAGACCAGTCCCCCTACGAGCAGTACTTC; cdr3_aa: CASSVDQSPYEQYF
d_call: -; clone_size: -; j_call: TRBJ1-2; v_call: TRBV4-2; cdr3_nt: TGTGCCAGCAGCCAACGAGGACTCTATGGCTACACCTTC; cdr3_aa: CASSQRGLYGYTF
d_call: TRBD1; clone_size: few; j_call: TRBJ1-1; v_call: TRBV20-1; cdr3_nt: TGCAGTGCCAGACAGGGCACTGAAGCTTTCTTT; cdr3_aa: CSARQGTEAFF
d_call: -; clone_size: -; j_call: TRBJ2-3; v_call: TRBV5-1; cdr3_nt: TGCGCCAGCAGCCCCGGTGGAGGGTTCGGCACAGATACGCAGTATTTT; cdr3_aa: CASSPGGGFGTDTQYF
d_call: TRBD1; clone_size: -; j_call: TRBJ2-5; v_call: TRBV29-1; cdr3_nt: TGCAGCGTTGGGACAGGGGGCCGAGAGACCCAGTACTTC; cdr3_aa: CSVGTGGRETQYF
d_call: -; clone_size: -; j_call: TRBJ2-1; v_call: TRBV19; cdr3_nt: TGTGCCAGTAGTCGGGATCCCCTCTACAATGAGCAGTTCTTC; cdr3_aa: CASSRDPLYNEQFF
d_call: -; clone_size: -; j_call: TRBJ2-2; v_call: TRBV24-1; cdr3_nt: TGTGCCACCAGCCAAACCGGGGAGCTGTTTTTT; cdr3_aa: CATSQTGELFF
d_call: -; clone_size: once; j_call: TRBJ1-1; v_call: TRBV6-2/TRBV6-3; cdr3_nt: TGTGCCAGCAGTTACGGCCGCACTGAAGCTTTCTTT; cdr3_aa: CASSYGRTEAFF
d_call: TRBD2; clone_size: -; j_call: TRBJ2-1; v_call: TRBV7-8; cdr3_nt: TGTGCCAGCAGCATCGGGACTAGCGGGGCCGTGGCCTACAATGAGCAGTTCTTC; cdr3_aa: CASSIGTSGAVAYNEQFF
d_call: -; clone_size: -; j_call: TRBJ1-2; v_call: TRBV6-1; cdr3_nt: TGTGCCAGCAGTGATACAGGGTTTGGTTATGGCTACACCTTC; cdr3_aa: CASSDTGFGYGYTF
d_call: -; clone_size: -; j_call: TRBJ2-5; v_call: TRBV20-1; cdr3_nt: TGCAGTCTGACTAAACAAGAGACCCAGTACTTC; cdr3_aa: CSLTKQETQYF
d_call: TRBD1; clone_size: -; j_call: TRBJ1-2; v_call: TRBV19; cdr3_nt: TGTGCCAGTAGTATAGGCGCCAGGGGGCAGAACTATGGCTACACCTTC; cdr3_aa: CASSIGARGQNYGYTF
d_call: TRBD1; clone_size: -; j_call: TRBJ1-1; v_call: TRBV6-2/TRBV6-3; cdr3_nt: TGTGCCAGCAGTTTCCCCGGACAGGGGGACACTGAAGCTTTCTTT; cdr3_aa: CASSFPGQGDTEAFF
d_call: -; clone_size: -; j_call: TRBJ2-4; v_call: TRBV19; cdr3_nt: TGTGCCAGTAGCCCGGAGAGGGGGCTTTTGCGGGGAGCCAAAAACATTCAGTACTTC; cdr3_aa: CASSPERGLLRGAKNIQYF
d_call: TRBD1; clone_size: -; j_call: TRBJ1-4; v_call: TRBV19; cdr3_nt: TGTGCCAGTAGTCCAGGGACAGGTGGTGTTCCTAATGAAAAACTGTTTTTT; cdr3_aa: CASSPGTGGVPNEKLFF
d_call: -; clone_size: -; j_call: TRBJ2-5; v_call: TRBV27; cdr3_nt: TGTGCCAGCAGTTTAGGAGTCGACCAAGAGACCCAGTACTTC; cdr3_aa: CASSLGVDQETQYF
d_call: -; clone_size: -; j_call: TRBJ1-2; v_call: TRBV5-1; cdr3_nt: TGCGCCAGCAGCTTGTCCGCGGGTAACTATGGCTACACCTTC; cdr3_aa: CASSLSAGNYGYTF
d_call: -; clone_size: -; j_call: TRBJ1-2; v_call: TRBV6-2/TRBV6-3; cdr3_nt: TGTGCCAGCAGTTTCCCCGGACAGATATATGGCTACACCTTC; cdr3_aa: CASSFPGQIYGYTF
d_call: TRBD1; clone_size: -; j_call: TRBJ1-2; v_call: TRBV4-1; cdr3_nt: TGCGCCAGCAGTTTTCCATTACGGGACAGAGATGGCTACACCTTC; cdr3_aa: CASSFPLRDRDGYTF
d_call: TRBD1; clone_size: few; j_call: TRBJ1-5; v_call: TRBV10-2; cdr3_nt: TGCGCCAGCAGTGGCCTACAGGGGAGCAATCAGCCCCAGCATTTT; cdr3_aa: CASSGLQGSNQPQHF
d_call: TRBD1; clone_size: once; j_call: TRBJ1-5; v_call: TRBV3-1/TRBV3-2; cdr3_nt: TGTGCCAGCAGCCACCACGGGACAGGGGCCAATCAGCCCCAGCATTTT; cdr3_aa: CASSHHGTGANQPQHF
d_call: -; clone_size: -; j_call: TRBJ1-6; v_call: TRBV5-8; cdr3_nt: TGTGCCAGCAGCTCATCCGGGACAATTTCACCCCTCCACTTT; cdr3_aa: CASSSSGTISPLHF
d_call: -; clone_size: -; j_call: TRBJ1-1; v_call: TRBV5-1; cdr3_nt: TGCGCCAGCAGCTACGCGGGGGGCACTGAAGCTTTCTTT; cdr3_aa: CASSYAGGTEAFF
d_call: -; clone_size: -; j_call: TRBJ1-1; v_call: TRBV7-3; cdr3_nt: TGTGCCAGCAGCTTACGCGTCGGGGAGAACACTGAAGCTTTCTTT; cdr3_aa: CASSLRVGENTEAFF
d_call: TRBD1; clone_size: -; j_call: TRBJ1-1; v_call: TRBV5-1; cdr3_nt: TGCGCCAGCAGCAAGGACAGGGGCCTAAGGAACACTGAAGCTTTCTTT; cdr3_aa: CASSKDRGLRNTEAFF
d_call: -; clone_size: -; j_call: TRBJ2-5; v_call: TRBV10-3; cdr3_nt: TGTGCCATCAGTGGCACAAGTTTACGAGAGACCCAGTACTTC; cdr3_aa: CAISGTSLRETQYF
d_call: TRBD1; clone_size: -; j_call: TRBJ1-1; v_call: TRBV4-1; cdr3_nt: TGCGCCAGCAGCCCTGACAGGGCCCCTGAAGCTTTCTTT; cdr3_aa: CASSPDRAPEAFF
d_call: TRBD1; clone_size: -; j_call: TRBJ1-2; v_call: TRBV4-3; cdr3_nt: TGCGCCAGCAGCCAAGTAGGGACAGTCGGGAATGGCTACACCTTC; cdr3_aa: CASSQVGTVGNGYTF
d_call: -; clone_size: -; j_call: TRBJ2-3; v_call: TRBV7-8; cdr3_nt: TGTGCCAGCAGCTTAGCGGGACTCACAGATACGCAGTATTTT; cdr3_aa: CASSLAGLTDTQYF
d_call: -; clone_size: -; j_call: TRBJ1-6; v_call: TRBV7-9; cdr3_nt: TGTGCCAGCCGCACGGGGGTCTACCCGAATTCACCCCTCCACTTT; cdr3_aa: CASRTGVYPNSPLHF
d_call: -; clone_size: once; j_call: TRBJ1-1; v_call: TRBV7-2; cdr3_nt: TGTGCCAGCAGCTTAGAGTGGCAGGGTATCTCTTTCTTT; cdr3_aa: CASSLEWQGISFF